The 24 T cell receptor beta chains in this list originate from one sample, sequenced in a study of breast tumors, draining lymph nodes, adjacent tissues. TCRdb used MiXCR to reprocess the multiplex PCR reads, holding one entry per CDR3 protein. The table lists 170,000 or so distinct CDR3 sequences, roughly a third of them singletons. Axillary draining lymph nodes of breast cancer patients supplied the node samples. The sequencing input was axillary lymph node tissue. The origin of the receptors is a female donor with breast cancer. Some clones in this sample may be carry-over from other donors' samples.

This clonotype was detected many times. The V gene is TRBV9, the J gene TRBJ2-7; 9 bases are shared with TRBD1. The V segment lost 3 bases and the J segment 1 base; nucleotides outside the gene matches: 5. The CDR3 is 15 amino acids. Germline V gene data show CDR1 as SGDLS and CDR2 as YYNGEE. The CDR3 reads CASSARTGESYEQYF. The CDR3 DNA sequence: TGTGCCAGCAGCGCCCGGACAGGGGAATCCTACGAGCAGTACTTC.

On this clonotype itself: Germline is not matched at one junction end, which may reflect a read error. V usage is TRBV7-9 and J usage is TRBJ2-5; 15 bases align to TRBD2. This CDR3 region has 15 residues. Germline CDR1 and CDR2: SEHNR and FQNEAQ (reference sequence). CDR3 nucleotides: TGTGCCAGCGCGGGACTAGCGGGGGGCGGGGAGACCCAGCACTTC. This codes for CASAGLAGGGETQHF.

V is TRBV11-2 and J is TRBJ1-5; 8 nucleotides line up with TRBD1. J lost 3 bases, V lost 3 bases, and 4 bases had no gene match. This CDR3 has 15 residues. Germline loops: CDR1 SGHAT, CDR2 FQNNGV. The CDR3 is CASSLHRGDNQPQHF. DNA for the CDR3: TGTGCCAGCAGCTTGCACAGGGGGGACAATCAGCCCCAGCATTTT. The whole variable domain, filled in from reference TRBV11-2 and TRBJ1-5, reads EAGVAQSPRYKIIEKRQSVAFWCNPISGHATLYWYQQILGQGPKLLIQFQNNGVVDDSQLPKDRFSAERLKGVDSTLKIQPAKLEDSAVYLCASSLHRGDNQPQHFGDGTRLSIL.

The V gene is TRBV12-3 or TRBV12-4, the J gene TRBJ1-6; no definite D call. V lost 4 bases to trimming and J lost 6 bases, with 10 bases between them. This CDR3 contains 14 residues. This chain's CDR3 is CASSSRQPNSPLHF. The CDR3 DNA reads TGTGCCAGCAGTTCCCGGCAGCCTAATTCACCCCTCCACTTT.

Concerning this clonotype: This may be a read error: a much more frequent sequence differs by one nucleotide. The J gene is TRBJ2-1, the V gene TRBV11-2, with TRBD1 matching 7 bases. V was pared by 0 bases and J by 6 bases, with 2 bases of the junction left unmatched. This CDR3 comprises 14 residues. Germline V gives CDR1 SGHAT, CDR2 FQNNGV. The CDR3 sequence is CASSLEGQSNEQFF. CDR3 sequence (DNA): TGTGCCAGCAGCTTAGAGGGACAGTCCAATGAGCAGTTCTTC.

Ten or more counts support this clonotype. The V and J genes are TRBV5-1 and TRBJ2-7; 9 bases match TRBD1. The CDR3 extends over 14 amino acids. Trimming at V came to 2 bases and at J to 3 bases, leaving 3 bases not matched to a gene. From germline, CDR1 is SGHRS and CDR2 YFSETQ. The CDR3 DNA follows: TGCGCCAGCAGCTTCGGACAGGGGATCTACGAGCAGTACTTC. This encodes CASSFGQGIYEQYF. Full variable domain (outside the CDR3, taken from reference TRBV5-1 and TRBJ2-7): KAGVTQTPRYLIKTRGQQVTLSCSPISGHRSVSWYQQTPGQGLQFLFEYFSETQRNKGNFPGRFSGRQFSNSRSEMNVSTLELGDSALYLCASSFGQGIYEQYFGPGTRLTVT.

In its sample, this clonotype was seen many times. V and J are TRBV10-3 and TRBJ2-1; D is unclear. This CDR3 has 10 amino acids. Germline CDR1 and CDR2: ENHRY and SYGVKD. CDR3 sequence (DNA): TGTGCAGCAGGCTACAATGAGCAGTTCTTC. Its translation: CAAGYNEQFF.

In its sample, this clonotype was seen many times. This sequence joins TRBV19 and TRBJ2-7, with 9 bases lining up with TRBD1. The CDR3 is made up of 15 amino acids. V lost 7 bases and J lost 7; bases outside the gene matches: 14. CDR1 is LNHDA, CDR2 SQIVND, per germline (reference sequence). CDR3 residues: CASTAGQGPMWEQYF. The CDR3, as DNA: TGTGCCAGTACCGCGGGACAGGGTCCTATGTGGGAGCAGTACTTC. The whole variable domain, filled in from reference TRBV19 and TRBJ2-7, reads DGGITQSPKYLFRKEGQNVTLSCEQNLNHDAMYWYRQDPGQGLRLIYYSQIVNDFQKGDIAEGYSVSREKKESFPLTVTSAQKNPTAFYLCASTAGQGPMWEQYFGPGTRLTVT.

In its sample, this clonotype was seen once. A much larger clone differs by one base, so this may be a read error. This chain links TRBV7-9 with TRBJ2-3; TRBD2 matches 9 bases. Looked up from germline, CDR1 is SEHNR and CDR2 is FQNEAQ (reference sequence). The CDR3 spans 17 residues. The CDR3 sequence: CASSLGVAGADIDPQYF. The CDR3 DNA is TGTGCCAGCAGCTTAGGAGTAGCGGGAGCTGATATAGATCCGCAGTATTTT. The whole variable domain, remainder taken from reference TRBV7-9 and TRBJ2-3, is DTGVSQNPRHKITKRGQNVTFRCDPISEHNRLYWYRQTLGQGPEFLTYFQNEAQLEKSRLLSDRFSAERPKGSFSTLEIQRTEQGDSAMYLCASSLGVAGADIDPQYFGPGTRLTVL.

V gene TRBV11-2 combines with J gene TRBJ2-3, with TRBD2 matching 13 bases. The CDR3 is 15 amino acids. V lost 5 bases and J lost 6; bases outside the gene matches: 5. Germline CDR1 SGHAT, CDR2 FQNNGV. This chain's CDR3 is CASSRTSGGDDTQYF. CDR3 coding DNA: TGTGCCAGCAGCAGGACTAGCGGGGGAGATGATACGCAGTATTTT.

The chain uses TRBV28 and TRBJ2-7; 7 nucleotides agree with TRBD1. The V gene's germline CDR1 is MDHEN and CDR2 SYDVKM. The CDR3 loop spans 14 amino acids. V was pared by 7 bases and J by 4 bases, with 10 bases of the junction left unmatched. CDR3 sequence reads: CASTPPGQIYEQYF. The CDR3 DNA is TGTGCCAGCACCCCTCCGGGACAGATTTACGAGCAGTACTTC.

On this clonotype: In this CDR3 the conserved last residue, phenylalanine or tryptophan, is missing, so a read error is likely. The DNA is left out, because the CDR3 cannot be placed on it with certainty; the CDR3 is given as TCRdb lists it. The chain has TRBV7-9 and TRBJ2-2; TRBD2 reflects the table's D call only, with no check against the DNA. Germline CDR1 SEHNR, CDR2 FQNEAQ (reference sequence). From its first to its last residue, the CDR3 has 16 amino acids. The CDR3 spells CASSPVAGGNTGELMS.

This clonotype was counted many times. The CDR3 loop reads CATSRAGTGGDEQFF. CDR3 DNA sequence: TGTGCCACCAGCAGAGCCGGGACAGGGGGCGATGAGCAGTTCTTC. The V gene is TRBV15, the J gene TRBJ2-1; TRBD1 matches at 12 bases. The CDR3 is 15 amino acids. The ends lost 1 base at V and 8 bases at J; junction bases unmatched: 3. The germline V gene encodes CDR1 LNHNV and CDR2 YYDKDF (reference sequence). The whole variable domain, remainder taken from reference TRBV15 and TRBJ2-1, is DAMVIQNPRYQVTQFGKPVTLSCSQTLNHNVMYWYQQKSSQAPKLLFHYYDKDFNNEADTPDNFQSRRPNTSFCFLDIRSPGLGDTAMYLCATSRAGTGGDEQFFGPGTRLTVL.

This clonotype was recorded at least ten times. This rearrangement joins TRBV5-8 to TRBJ2-1; D is unresolved. The length of the CDR3 is 10 residues. Trimming took 1 base from V and 9 from J, leaving 2 bases between them. Germline-derived CDR1 and CDR2 are SGHTS and YDEGEE. The CDR3 region is CASSLFEQFF. The CDR3 DNA reads as TGTGCCAGCAGCTTGTTTGAGCAGTTCTTC.

Concerning this clonotype itself: A much larger clone is a single base away; this may be a read error. Here the CDR3 DNA reads TGTGCCAGCAGCGGGGCAGGGGTATACAATGAGCAGTTCTTC. It encodes CASSGAGVYNEQFF. This chain uses TRBV12-3 or TRBV12-4 with TRBJ2-1; possibly TRBD1 for D (6 bases). The CDR3 sequence is 14 residues long. Trimming took off 6 bases at V and 4 bases at J, with 13 bases between the two ends.

This clonotype was counted ten times or more. This chain uses TRBV5-1 with TRBJ1-2, with D perhaps TRBD1 (6 bases). There are 16 residues in the CDR3. Per germline, CDR1 SGHRS and CDR2 YFSETQ. V lost 0 bases and J 2 bases, leaving 14 bases between the germline ends. CDR3 DNA: TGCGCCAGCAGCTTGGTACAGGGTTCAGTCAACTATGGCTACACCTTC. Its protein is CASSLVQGSVNYGYTF.

This clonotype was counted many times. The J gene is TRBJ2-3, the V gene TRBV7-2; 8 bases fit TRBD2. V shed 5 bases and J 5 bases; nucleotides not matched to a gene: 6. Germline CDR1 SGHTA, CDR2 FQGNSA. The CDR3 length is 14 residues. CDR3 residues: CASSLGLVRDTQYF. CDR3 nucleotide sequence: TGTGCCAGCAGCCTGGGACTAGTGCGAGATACGCAGTATTTT.

This clonotype was recorded at least ten times. V usage is TRBV6-1 and J usage is TRBJ2-5; D call uncertain. The CDR3 loop spans 13 amino acids. V was clipped by 5 bases and J by 11 bases, with 18 bases between them. The germline gives CDR1 MNHNS, CDR2 SASEGT. The CDR3 sequence: CASSQTSDQNQYF. The CDR3 coding sequence is TGTGCCAGCAGTCAGACATCGGACCAAAATCAGTACTTC.

This clonotype was found many times. V and J are TRBV20-1 and TRBJ2-7; 8 bases agree with TRBD2. The V gene's germline CDR1 is DFQATT and CDR2 SNEGSKA (reference sequence). J was trimmed by 6 bases and V by 2 bases; bases with no gene match: 6. This CDR3 is 13 amino acids long. The CDR3 loop is CSARPNGGAEQYF. DNA for the CDR3: TGCAGTGCTAGACCAAACGGGGGGGCCGAGCAGTACTTC.

Regarding this clonotype: Its ends do not fully match the called genes, so a read error is possible. CDR3 amino acids: CAITAAGLTGELSF. The CDR3 DNA reads TGTGCCATCACGGCAGCGGGCCTAACCGGGGAGCTGTCTTTC. The V and J genes are TRBV10-3 and TRBJ2-2, with D possibly TRBD2 on 6 matching bases. This CDR3 region has 14 residues. Per germline, CDR1 ENHRY and CDR2 SYGVKD.

This clonotype was counted many times. The chain joins TRBV20-1 to TRBJ1-6; D is ambiguous. The germline V and J ends were trimmed by 0 bases and 4 bases, with 19 bases remaining between them. CDR3 size: 18 residues. In germline, CDR1 is DFQATT, CDR2 SNEGSKA (reference sequence). The DNA for the CDR3 is TGCAGTGCTAGAGAAAGTCTCTCCTCTGAAACATATAATTCACCCCTCCACTTT. Protein sequence: CSARESLSSETYNSPLHF.

In its sample, this clonotype was seen a few times. This may come from a read error, since a much larger clone is one base off. The rearrangement links TRBV20-1 to TRBJ2-1; a weak D match, TRBD2 (6 bases). The CDR3 totals 13 residues. From germline, CDR1 is DFQATT and CDR2 SNEGSKA (reference sequence). CDR3 in amino acids: CSARDRGVNAQFF. The DNA of the CDR3 is TGCAGTGCTAGAGACCGCGGGGTGAATGCGCAGTTCTTC.

To note about this clonotype: A single base separates this from a much larger clone, so it may be a read error. This chain connects TRBV7-9 to TRBJ1-2; no clear D gene. This CDR3 comprises 13 residues. Germline loops: CDR1 SEHNR, CDR2 FQNEAQ (reference sequence). The CDR3, as DNA: TGTACCAGCAGCTTAGGGAATGCCCCCGGCTACACCTTC. Translation gives CTSSLGNAPGYTF. The complete variable domain, with remaining parts taken from reference TRBV7-9 and TRBJ1-2, reads DTGVSQNPRHKITKRGQNVTFRCDPISEHNRLYWYRQTLGQGPEFLTYFQNEAQLEKSRLLSDRFSAERPKGSFSTLEIQRTEQGDSAMYLCTSSLGNAPGYTFGSGTRLTVV.

This clonotype was recorded many times. This chain uses TRBV6-1 with TRBJ1-6, with no clear D. V lost 0 bases to trimming and J lost 5 bases, with 5 bases between them. Germline V gene lookup returns CDR1 MNHNS and CDR2 SASEGT. This CDR3 comprises 14 residues. CDR3 sequence (DNA): TGTGCCAGCAGTGAAGCGACACATAATTCACCCCTCCACTTT. It is translated as CASSEATHNSPLHF.